These 25 T cell receptor beta chains originate from one sample sequenced in a study of CD8+CD57+ T cells in acquired aplastic anemia. Genomic DNA was employed as the template in profiling TCR beta VDJ and CDR3. From the reads, TCRdb called clonotypes with MiXCR, one entry per CDR3 protein. The sample has 150,000 or so distinct CDR3 sequences, over 40% seen once. All sequencing subjects had displayed CD8+CD57+ cell expansion on flow cytometry. The sample consisted of sorted CD4+, CD8+, or CD8+CD57+ T cells (not recorded which) from PBMCs. The receptors derive from a human donor with aplastic anemia.

The table lists this clonotype with many counts. The V gene is TRBV6-5, the J gene TRBJ2-7; D ambiguous. Germline V gives CDR1 MNHEY, CDR2 SVGAGI. V lost 4 bases, J lost 2 bases, and 9 bases lay in between. The CDR3 is 13 residues long. The chain's CDR3 is CASSSTATYEQYV. Written as DNA, the CDR3 is TGTGCCAGCAGTTCCACGGCGACCTACGAGCAGTACGTC.

This chain connects TRBV10-1 to TRBJ2-2; D remains unclear. The V and J ends lost 3 bases and 4 bases respectively, with 9 bases between them. The germline V gene encodes CDR1 WNHNN and CDR2 SYGVQD (reference sequence). CDR3 length equals 14 residues. The CDR3 DNA reads as TGCGCCAGCAGTGAACGACCGGTCACCGGGGAGCTGTTTTTT. Translation gives CASSERPVTGELFF.

The chain is built from TRBV7-2 and TRBJ1-1; possible D gene TRBD1, 5 bases. This CDR3 region has 10 residues. Germline V lookup: CDR1 SGHTA, CDR2 FQGNSA. The germline V and J ends were trimmed by 5 bases and 14 bases, with 12 bases remaining between them. CDR3 sequence: CASSNLDIFF. The CDR3 DNA reads as TGTGCCAGCAGCAACTTGGACATCTTCTTT. Complete variable domain (other parts from reference TRBV7-2 and TRBJ1-1): GAGVSQSPSNKVTEKGKDVELRCDPISGHTALYWYRQSLGQGLEFLIYFQGNSAPDKSGLPSDRFSAERTGGSVSTLTIQRTQQEDSAVYLCASSNLDIFFGQGTRLTVV.

This clonotype was recorded a few times. The V and J genes are TRBV10-3 and TRBJ2-5; no definite D call. V lost 10 bases, J lost 2 bases, and 8 bases lay in between. Germline CDR1 reads ENHRY; CDR2 reads SYGVKD. This CDR3 has 11 residues. CDR3 nucleotide sequence: TGTGCCACGGAAGAACAAGAGACCCAGTACTTC. Its translation is CATEEQETQYF.

V usage is TRBV19 and J usage is TRBJ2-2; 7 bases agree with TRBD1. In germline, CDR1 is LNHDA, CDR2 SQIVND (reference sequence). CDR3 length: 15 residues. V gave up 3 bases and J gave up 3 bases; unmatched junction bases: 4. The CDR3 DNA follows: TGTGCCAGTAGTATTCTGCAGGGGGACACCGGGGAGCTGTTTTTT. Encoded protein: CASSILQGDTGELFF.

The rearrangement joins TRBV7-8 to TRBJ2-7; D is undetermined. With 5 bases removed from V and 0 bases from J, the gap between germline ends came to 8 bases. The CDR3 contains 13 residues. Germline CDR1 and CDR2: SGHVS and FQNEAQ. As DNA, the CDR3 is TGTGCCAGCAGCCCGGAACCCTCCTACGAGCAGTACTTC. This translates into CASSPEPSYEQYF.

The chain links TRBV20-1 to TRBJ2-7; D gene unclear. The CDR3 is made up of 14 amino acids. Germline assignment: CDR1 DFQATT and CDR2 SNEGSKA (reference sequence). Trimming pared 5 bases from V and 2 bases from J, leaving 16 bases between. The CDR3 region has the DNA TGCAGTGCTCGGCCCCGCCGGTCACCCTACGAGCAGTACTTC. Protein product: CSARPRRSPYEQYF.

The V and J genes are TRBV12-3 or TRBV12-4 and TRBJ2-7, with 12 bases that match TRBD2. The CDR3 is 14 amino acids. The V and J ends lost 3 bases and 5 bases, in that order; junction bases with no gene match: 2. The CDR3: CASSLTSGRHEQYF. CDR3 in DNA: TGTGCCAGCAGTTTGACTAGCGGGAGACACGAGCAGTACTTC.

Note on this clonotype: This could be a read error, since a much larger clone is one nucleotide away. The CDR3 carries no conserved terminal phenylalanine or tryptophan, so it likely arises from a read error. V usage is TRBV5-1 and J usage is TRBJ2-3; D gene unclear. The CDR3 is 13 amino acids. Trimming removed 0 bases at V and 8 bases at J, with 10 bases between. CDR1 is SGHRS, CDR2 YFSETQ, per germline. CDR3 sequence reads: CASSLAGDGTQYL. CDR3 nucleotide sequence: TGCGCCAGCAGCTTGGCCGGCGACGGTACGCAGTATCTT.

This clonotype was counted many times. The J gene is TRBJ2-7, the V gene TRBV12-3 or TRBV12-4; TRBD2 matches at 8 bases. V shed 4 bases and J 3 bases; nucleotides not matched to a gene: 5. The CDR3 consists of 14 residues. CDR3 coding DNA: TGTGCCAGCAGTTCGGGACTAGGGAGCTACGAGCAGTACTTC. Amino acid sequence: CASSSGLGSYEQYF.

The V and J genes are TRBV19 and TRBJ2-1, with a possible D match to TRBD2 (5 bases). This CDR3 is 13 amino acids long. The V gene's germline CDR1 is LNHDA and CDR2 SQIVND (reference sequence). V was pared by 2 bases and J by 4 bases, with 6 bases between. The CDR3 reads CASSITGYNEQFF. As DNA, the CDR3 is TGTGCCAGTAGTATAACGGGGTACAATGAGCAGTTCTTC.

This clonotype was picked up many times. The chain links TRBV29-1 to TRBJ2-2; 7 positions match TRBD1. V lost 7 bases and J lost 1; bases outside the gene matches: 0. Germline lookup yields CDR1 SQVTM and CDR2 ANQGSEA. The CDR3 length is 12 residues. The CDR3 reads CSGQGNTGELFF. The CDR3 DNA reads as TGCAGCGGACAGGGGAACACCGGGGAGCTGTTTTTT.

This clonotype was found many times. The chain uses TRBV7-9 and TRBJ1-1; D remains unclear. From germline, CDR1 is SEHNR and CDR2 FQNEAQ (reference sequence). V was pared by 2 bases and J by 8 bases, with 6 bases between. The CDR3 runs 11 residues. CDR3 protein: CASSLSPEAFF. For the CDR3, the DNA is TGTGCCAGCAGCTTATCCCCAGAAGCTTTCTTT.

This chain uses TRBV10-3 with TRBJ1-2, with D uncertain. This CDR3 has 11 residues. Germline V gene data show CDR1 as ENHRY and CDR2 as SYGVKD. V lost 3 bases and J 8 bases, leaving 7 bases between the germline ends. The CDR3 here is CAISDTLGYTF. In DNA, the CDR3 is TGTGCCATCAGTGATACTCTCGGCTACACCTTC.

About this clonotype itself: At one end, the junction sequence differs from germline, possibly due to a read error. The J gene is TRBJ2-7, the V gene TRBV2; possible D gene TRBD1, 5 bases. The CDR3 extends over 10 amino acids. From germline, CDR1 is SNHLY and CDR2 FYNNEI. CDR3 nucleotides: TGTGCCAGTCAAGTGGCAGGGTTGAACTTC. As protein: CASQVAGLNF.

The chain has TRBV7-9 and TRBJ2-1, with D unresolved. The CDR3 length is 11 residues. Germline CDR1 reads SEHNR; CDR2 reads FQNEAQ (reference sequence). Trimming removed 10 bases from V and 6 bases from J, with 10 bases in between. The CDR3, as DNA: TGTGCCACCGAGTTGGGCAATGAGCAGTTCTTC. Its protein product is CATELGNEQFF.

This chain links TRBV2 with TRBJ2-7, with 9 positions matching TRBD1. After removal of 8 bases from V and 5 bases from J, the junction contained 10 bases not matched to a gene. Germline V CDR1 and CDR2: SNHLY, FYNNEI. This CDR3 spans 14 amino acids. As DNA, the CDR3 is TGTGCCAGCTTGGCCGGGACAGGGATCCACGAGCAGTACTTC. Translation: CASLAGTGIHEQYF.

The genes are TRBV25-1 and TRBJ1-1; a weak D match, TRBD1 (5 bases). With 4 bases removed from V and 8 bases from J, the gap between germline ends came to 14 bases. Germline V CDR1 and CDR2: MGHDK, SYGVNS. The CDR3 is 13 residues long. The CDR3 here is CASSASRDGEAFF. CDR3 sequence (DNA): TGTGCCAGCAGTGCTTCCCGGGACGGGGAAGCTTTCTTT. The entire variable domain, with the rest obtained from reference TRBV25-1 and TRBJ1-1, is as follows: EADIYQTPRYLVIGTGKKITLECSQTMGHDKMYWYQQDPGMELHLIHYSYGVNSTEKGDLSSESTVSRIRTEHFPLTLESARPSHTSQYLCASSASRDGEAFFGQGTRLTVV.

This clonotype was counted at least ten times. The chain couples TRBV20-1 to TRBJ1-5; D possibly corresponds to TRBD1 (5 bases). The CDR3 covers 14 residues. Trimming took 4 bases from V and 3 from J, leaving 13 bases between them. Germline V CDR1 and CDR2: DFQATT, SNEGSKA (reference sequence). CDR3 sequence (DNA): TGCAGTGCTAACCGGGGCGCCTTCAATCAGCCCCAGCATTTT. It translates to CSANRGAFNQPQHF.

This clonotype was recorded at least ten times. This chain connects TRBV6-5 to TRBJ2-6; no reliable D call. Germline lookup yields CDR1 MNHEY and CDR2 SVGAGI. This CDR3 spans 16 amino acids. V was trimmed by 2 bases and J by 4 bases, leaving 12 bases between them. The CDR3 DNA follows: TGTGCCAGCAGTTACCCCAAAACCTCCGGGGCCAACGTCCTGACTTTC. Translation: CASSYPKTSGANVLTF.

V is TRBV18 and J is TRBJ2-2, with TRBD1 as a possible D gene (5 bases). The germline CDR1 and CDR2 sequences are KGHSH and LQKENI. The CDR3 loop spans 15 amino acids. Trimming took 4 bases from V and 3 from J, leaving 12 bases between them. The CDR3 DNA reads TGTGCCAGCTCACGAAGGTTAGGGGACACCGGGGAGCTGTTTTTT. Its translation: CASSRRLGDTGELFF.

This clonotype was detected once. The chain is built from TRBV5-1 and TRBJ2-1, with D tentatively TRBD2 (6 bases). This CDR3 is 15 amino acids long. CDR1 and CDR2 (germline): SGHRS, YFSETQ. V lost 2 bases and J 9 bases, leaving 18 bases between the germline ends. CDR3 region: CASSLTLAGRSEQFF. The CDR3 DNA reads as TGCGCCAGCAGCTTAACTCTGGCGGGGAGGAGTGAGCAGTTCTTC.

This clonotype was detected a few times. This could be a read error, since a much larger clone is one nucleotide away. The chain employs TRBV6-2 or TRBV6-3 and TRBJ2-7; 8 nucleotides match TRBD1. Germline V CDR1 and CDR2: MNHEY, SVGEGT. This CDR3 contains 13 residues. CDR3: CAGSHGQGYEQYF. CDR3 nucleotides: TGTGCCGGCAGCCATGGACAGGGCTACGAGCAGTACTTC.

This clonotype appeared once. This chain uses TRBV25-1 with TRBJ2-5; 8 bases agree with TRBD1. Germline CDR1 reads MGHDK; CDR2 reads SYGVNS. J gave up 4 bases and V 7 bases, and 5 bases lay outside the gene matches. CDR3 length: 13 residues. CDR3 protein: CASTDRGGETQYF. For the CDR3, the DNA is TGTGCCAGCACCGACAGGGGTGGAGAGACCCAGTACTTC.

The chain has TRBV7-2 and TRBJ2-5; 10 bases line up with TRBD1. V trimming: 5 bases; J trimming: 5 bases; junction bases outside the gene matches: 8. Germline-derived CDR1 and CDR2 are SGHTA and FQGNSA. This CDR3 is 15 amino acids long. The CDR3 loop reads CASSRGQGRGETQYF. CDR3 in DNA: TGTGCCAGCAGCAGGGGACAGGGGCGAGGGGAGACCCAGTACTTC.